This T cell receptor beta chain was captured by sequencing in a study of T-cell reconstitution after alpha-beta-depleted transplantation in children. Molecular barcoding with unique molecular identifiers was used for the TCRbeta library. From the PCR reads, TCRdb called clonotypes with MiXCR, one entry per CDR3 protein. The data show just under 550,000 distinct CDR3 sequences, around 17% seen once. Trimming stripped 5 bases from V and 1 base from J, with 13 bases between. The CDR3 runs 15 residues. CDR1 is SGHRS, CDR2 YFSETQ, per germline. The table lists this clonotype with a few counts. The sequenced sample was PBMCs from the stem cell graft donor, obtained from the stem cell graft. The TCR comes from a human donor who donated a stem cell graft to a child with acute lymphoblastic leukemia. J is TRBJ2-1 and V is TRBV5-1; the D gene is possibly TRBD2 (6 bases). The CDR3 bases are TGCGCCAGCAGTGCGGGACCCCCTTCCTACAATGAGCAGTTCTTC. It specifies CASSAGPPSYNEQFF. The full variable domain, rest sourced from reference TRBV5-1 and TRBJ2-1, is KAGVTQTPRYLIKTRGQQVTLSCSPISGHRSVSWYQQTPGQGLQFLFEYFSETQRNKGNFPGRFSGRQFSNSRSEMNVSTLELGDSALYLCASSAGPPSYNEQFFGPGTRLTVL.